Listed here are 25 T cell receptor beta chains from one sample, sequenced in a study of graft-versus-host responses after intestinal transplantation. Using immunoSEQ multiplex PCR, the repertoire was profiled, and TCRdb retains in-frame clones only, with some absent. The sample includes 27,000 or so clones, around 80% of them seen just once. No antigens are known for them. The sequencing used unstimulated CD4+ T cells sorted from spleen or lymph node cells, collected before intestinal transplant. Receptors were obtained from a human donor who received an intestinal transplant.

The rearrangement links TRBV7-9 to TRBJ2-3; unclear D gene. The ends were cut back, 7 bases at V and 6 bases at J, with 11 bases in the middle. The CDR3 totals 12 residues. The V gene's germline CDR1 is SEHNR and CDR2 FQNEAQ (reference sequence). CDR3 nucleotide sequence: TGTGCCAGCAAGACTGGGCCCGATACGCAGTATTTT. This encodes CASKTGPDTQYF. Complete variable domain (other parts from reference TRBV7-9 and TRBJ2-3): DTGVSQNPRHKITKRGQNVTFRCDPISEHNRLYWYRQTLGQGPEFLTYFQNEAQLEKSRLLSDRFSAERPKGSFSTLEIQRTEQGDSAMYLCASKTGPDTQYFGPGTRLTVL.

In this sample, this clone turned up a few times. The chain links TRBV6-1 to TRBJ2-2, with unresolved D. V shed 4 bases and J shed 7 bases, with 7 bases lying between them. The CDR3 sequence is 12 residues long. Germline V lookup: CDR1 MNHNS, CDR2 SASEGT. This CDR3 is CASSVVGGELFF. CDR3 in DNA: TGTGCCAGCAGTGTGGTGGGCGGGGAGCTGTTTTTT.

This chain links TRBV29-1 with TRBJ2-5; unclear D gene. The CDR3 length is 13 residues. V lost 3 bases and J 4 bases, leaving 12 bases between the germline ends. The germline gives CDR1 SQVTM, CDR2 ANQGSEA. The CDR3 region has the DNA TGCAGCGTTGAGTCTGGGGTCGGAGAGACCCAGTACTTC. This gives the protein CSVESGVGETQYF.

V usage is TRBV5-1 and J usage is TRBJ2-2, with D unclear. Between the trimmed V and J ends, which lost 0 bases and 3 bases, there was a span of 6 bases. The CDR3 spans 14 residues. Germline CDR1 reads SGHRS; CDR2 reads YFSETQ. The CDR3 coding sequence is TGCGCCAGCAGCTTGGAGTACTACACCGGGGAGCTGTTTTTT. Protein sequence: CASSLEYYTGELFF.

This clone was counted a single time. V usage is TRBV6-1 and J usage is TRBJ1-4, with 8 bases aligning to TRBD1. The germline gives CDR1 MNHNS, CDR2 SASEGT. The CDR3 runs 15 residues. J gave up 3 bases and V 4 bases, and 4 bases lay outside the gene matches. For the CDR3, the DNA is TGTGCCAGCAGTGCCCAGGGGGCGTCTAATGAAAAACTGTTTTTT. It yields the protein CASSAQGASNEKLFF.

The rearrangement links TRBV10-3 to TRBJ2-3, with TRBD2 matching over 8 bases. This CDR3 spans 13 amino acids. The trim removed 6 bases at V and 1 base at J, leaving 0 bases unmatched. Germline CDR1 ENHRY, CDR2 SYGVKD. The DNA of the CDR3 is TGTGCCATCAGACTAGCGGGCACAGATACGCAGTATTTT. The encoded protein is CAIRLAGTDTQYF.

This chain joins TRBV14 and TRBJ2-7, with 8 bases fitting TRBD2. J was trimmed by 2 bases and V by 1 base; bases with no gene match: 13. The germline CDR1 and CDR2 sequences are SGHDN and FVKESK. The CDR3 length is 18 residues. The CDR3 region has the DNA TGTGCCAGCAGCCAAGTTAAACTAGGAGCGGGAGTCCCCTACGAGCAGTACTTC. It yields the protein CASSQVKLGAGVPYEQYF.

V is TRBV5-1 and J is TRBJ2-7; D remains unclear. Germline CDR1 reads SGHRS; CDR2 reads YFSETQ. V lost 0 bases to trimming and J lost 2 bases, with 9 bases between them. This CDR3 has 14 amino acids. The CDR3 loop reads CASSLEGQPYEQYF. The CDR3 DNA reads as TGCGCCAGCAGCTTGGAGGGCCAACCCTACGAGCAGTACTTC.

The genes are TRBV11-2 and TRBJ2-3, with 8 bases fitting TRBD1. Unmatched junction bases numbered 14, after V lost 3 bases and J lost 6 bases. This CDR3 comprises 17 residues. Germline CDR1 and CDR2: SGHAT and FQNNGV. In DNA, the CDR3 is TGTGCCAGCAGCTTTTCCCCCGGCCAGGGGGCATGGGATACGCAGTATTTT. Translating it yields CASSFSPGQGAWDTQYF. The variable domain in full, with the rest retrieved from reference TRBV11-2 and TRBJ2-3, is EAGVAQSPRYKIIEKRQSVAFWCNPISGHATLYWYQQILGQGPKLLIQFQNNGVVDDSQLPKDRFSAERLKGVDSTLKIQPAKLEDSAVYLCASSFSPGQGAWDTQYFGPGTRLTVL.

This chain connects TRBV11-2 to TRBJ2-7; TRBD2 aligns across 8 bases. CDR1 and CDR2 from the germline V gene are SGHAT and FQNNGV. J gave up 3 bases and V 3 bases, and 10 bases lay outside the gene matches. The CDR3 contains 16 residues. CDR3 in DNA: TGTGCCAGCAGCTTTAGGGCGGGACTAGTAGTCTACGAGCAGTACTTC. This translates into CASSFRAGLVVYEQYF.

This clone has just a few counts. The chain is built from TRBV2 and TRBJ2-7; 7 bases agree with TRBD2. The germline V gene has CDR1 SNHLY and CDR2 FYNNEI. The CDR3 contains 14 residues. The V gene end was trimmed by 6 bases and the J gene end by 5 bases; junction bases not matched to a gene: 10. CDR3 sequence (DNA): TGTGCCAGCAGGAGGGGCGGGAGCTTCGACGAGCAGTACTTC. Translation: CASRRGGSFDEQYF.

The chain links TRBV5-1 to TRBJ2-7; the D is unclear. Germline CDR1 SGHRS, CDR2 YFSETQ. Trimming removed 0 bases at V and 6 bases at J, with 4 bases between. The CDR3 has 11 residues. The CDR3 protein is CASSLESEQYF. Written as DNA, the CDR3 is TGCGCCAGCAGCTTGGAATCCGAGCAGTACTTC.

Written as DNA, the CDR3 is TGTGCCAGCAGCCTGGACCAGAACACTGAAGCTTTCTTT. Protein sequence: CASSLDQNTEAFF. This chain joins TRBV28 and TRBJ1-1; D is unclear. This CDR3 has 13 residues. CDR1 and CDR2 from the germline V gene are MDHEN and SYDVKM. V lost 6 bases and J 1 base, leaving 9 bases between the germline ends. The entire variable domain, with the rest obtained from reference TRBV28 and TRBJ1-1, is as follows: DVKVTQSSRYLVKRTGEKVFLECVQDMDHENMFWYRQDPGLGLRLIYFSYDVKMKEKGDIPEGYSVSREKKERFSLILESASTNQTSMYLCASSLDQNTEAFFGQGTRLTVV.

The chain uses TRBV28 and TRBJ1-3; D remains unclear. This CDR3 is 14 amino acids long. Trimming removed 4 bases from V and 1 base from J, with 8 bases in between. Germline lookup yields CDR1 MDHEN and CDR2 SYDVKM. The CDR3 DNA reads TGTGCCAGCAGTTCTCGGCTATCTGGAAACACCATATATTTT. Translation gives CASSSRLSGNTIYF.

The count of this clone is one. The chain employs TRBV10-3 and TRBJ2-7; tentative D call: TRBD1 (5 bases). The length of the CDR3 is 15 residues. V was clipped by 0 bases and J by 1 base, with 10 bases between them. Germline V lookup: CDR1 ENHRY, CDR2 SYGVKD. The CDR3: CAISESQAYSYEQYF. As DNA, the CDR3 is TGTGCCATCAGTGAGTCACAGGCCTATTCCTACGAGCAGTACTTC.

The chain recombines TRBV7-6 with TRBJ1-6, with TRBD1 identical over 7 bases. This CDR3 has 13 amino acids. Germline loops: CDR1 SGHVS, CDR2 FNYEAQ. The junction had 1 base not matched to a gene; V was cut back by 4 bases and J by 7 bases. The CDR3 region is CASSSTGNSPLHF. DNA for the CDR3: TGTGCCAGCAGCTCGACAGGGAATTCACCCCTCCACTTT.

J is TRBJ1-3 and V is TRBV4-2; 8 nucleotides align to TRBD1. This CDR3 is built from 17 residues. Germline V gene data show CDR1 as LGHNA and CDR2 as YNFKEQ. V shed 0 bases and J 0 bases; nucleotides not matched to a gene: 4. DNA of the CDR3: TGTGCCAGCAGCCAAGATGGGGGGACAGGCTCTGGAAACACCATATATTTT. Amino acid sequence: CASSQDGGTGSGNTIYF.

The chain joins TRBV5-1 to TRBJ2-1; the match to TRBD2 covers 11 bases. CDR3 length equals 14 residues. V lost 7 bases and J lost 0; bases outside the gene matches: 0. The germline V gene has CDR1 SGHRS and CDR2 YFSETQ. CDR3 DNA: TGCGCCAGCCTAGCGGGGGGCTCCTACAATGAGCAGTTCTTC. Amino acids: CASLAGGSYNEQFF. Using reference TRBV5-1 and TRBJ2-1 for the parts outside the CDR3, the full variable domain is KAGVTQTPRYLIKTRGQQVTLSCSPISGHRSVSWYQQTPGQGLQFLFEYFSETQRNKGNFPGRFSGRQFSNSRSEMNVSTLELGDSALYLCASLAGGSYNEQFFGPGTRLTVL.

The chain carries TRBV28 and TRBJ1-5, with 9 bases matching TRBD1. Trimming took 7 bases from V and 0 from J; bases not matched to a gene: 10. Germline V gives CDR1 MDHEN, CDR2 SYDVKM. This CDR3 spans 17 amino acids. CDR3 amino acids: CASTLSGTGFSNQPQHF. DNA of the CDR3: TGTGCCAGCACCCTCTCCGGGACAGGGTTTAGCAATCAGCCCCAGCATTTT.

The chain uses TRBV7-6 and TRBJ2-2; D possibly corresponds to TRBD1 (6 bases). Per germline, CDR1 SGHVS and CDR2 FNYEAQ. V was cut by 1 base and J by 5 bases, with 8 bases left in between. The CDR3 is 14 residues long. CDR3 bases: TGTGCCAGCAGCTTAGTAGGGGGAACCGGGGAGCTGTTTTTT. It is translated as CASSLVGGTGELFF.

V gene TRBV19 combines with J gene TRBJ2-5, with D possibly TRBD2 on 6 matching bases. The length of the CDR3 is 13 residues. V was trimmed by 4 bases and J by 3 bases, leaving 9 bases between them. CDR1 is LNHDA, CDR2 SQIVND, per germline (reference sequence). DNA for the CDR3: TGTGCCAGTAGTACAGGCGGGGAAGAGACCCAGTACTTC. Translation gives CASSTGGEETQYF.

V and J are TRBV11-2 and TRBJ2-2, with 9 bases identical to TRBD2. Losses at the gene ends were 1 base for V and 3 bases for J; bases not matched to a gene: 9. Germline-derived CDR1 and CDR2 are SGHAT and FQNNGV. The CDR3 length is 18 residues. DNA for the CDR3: TGTGCCAGCAGCTTAGGTAGACTAGCGGATCCCTACACCGGGGAGCTGTTTTTT. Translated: CASSLGRLADPYTGELFF.

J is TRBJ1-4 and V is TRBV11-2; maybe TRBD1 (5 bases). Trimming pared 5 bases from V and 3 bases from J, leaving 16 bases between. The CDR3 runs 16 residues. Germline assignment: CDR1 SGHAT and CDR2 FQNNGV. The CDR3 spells CASSLQSWGANEKLFF. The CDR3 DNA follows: TGTGCCAGCAGCCTCCAGAGCTGGGGGGCTAATGAAAAACTGTTTTTT. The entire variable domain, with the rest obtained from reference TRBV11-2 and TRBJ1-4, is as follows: EAGVAQSPRYKIIEKRQSVAFWCNPISGHATLYWYQQILGQGPKLLIQFQNNGVVDDSQLPKDRFSAERLKGVDSTLKIQPAKLEDSAVYLCASSLQSWGANEKLFFGSGTQLSVL.

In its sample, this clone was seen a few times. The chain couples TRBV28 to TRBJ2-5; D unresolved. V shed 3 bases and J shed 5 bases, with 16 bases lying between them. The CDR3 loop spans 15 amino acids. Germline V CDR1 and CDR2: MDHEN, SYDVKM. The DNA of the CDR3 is TGTGCCAGCAGTTTTGTCGCGCCCCACGGGGAGACCCAGTACTTC. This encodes CASSFVAPHGETQYF. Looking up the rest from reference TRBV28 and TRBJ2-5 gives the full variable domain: DVKVTQSSRYLVKRTGEKVFLECVQDMDHENMFWYRQDPGLGLRLIYFSYDVKMKEKGDIPEGYSVSREKKERFSLILESASTNQTSMYLCASSFVAPHGETQYFGPGTRLLVL.

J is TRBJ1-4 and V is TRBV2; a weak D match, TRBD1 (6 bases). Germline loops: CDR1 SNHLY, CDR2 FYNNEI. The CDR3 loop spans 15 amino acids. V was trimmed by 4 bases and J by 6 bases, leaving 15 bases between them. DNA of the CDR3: TGTGCCAGCAGTGTACCCCAGGGGAGGGATGAAAAACTGTTTTTT. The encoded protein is CASSVPQGRDEKLFF.